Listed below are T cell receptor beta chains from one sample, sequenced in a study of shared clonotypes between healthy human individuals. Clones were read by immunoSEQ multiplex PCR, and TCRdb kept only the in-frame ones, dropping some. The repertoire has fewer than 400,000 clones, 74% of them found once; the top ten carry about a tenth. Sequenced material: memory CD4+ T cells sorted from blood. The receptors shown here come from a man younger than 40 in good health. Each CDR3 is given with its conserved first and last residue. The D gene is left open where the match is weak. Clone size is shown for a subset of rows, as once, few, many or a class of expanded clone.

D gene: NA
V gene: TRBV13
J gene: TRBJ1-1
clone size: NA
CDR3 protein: CASNRAGALGAFF
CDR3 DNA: TGTGCCAGCAATAGGGCCGGGGCCCTTGGAGCTTTCTTT

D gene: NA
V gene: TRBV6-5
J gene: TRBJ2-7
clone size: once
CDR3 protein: CASRGGKGLNYEQYF
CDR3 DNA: TGTGCCAGCAGGGGTGGTAAAGGGTTAAACTACGAGCAGTACTTC

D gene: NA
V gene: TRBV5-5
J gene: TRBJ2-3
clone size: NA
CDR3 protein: CASSRMIVWAQDTQYF
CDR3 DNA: TGTGCCAGCAGCCGAATGATTGTGTGGGCCCAAGATACGCAGTATTTT

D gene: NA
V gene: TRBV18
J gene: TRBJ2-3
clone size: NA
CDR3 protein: CASSPFRLTDPTSTDTQYF
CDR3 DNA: TGTGCCAGCTCACCATTTCGTTTGACAGACCCAACCAGCACAGATACGCAGTATTTT

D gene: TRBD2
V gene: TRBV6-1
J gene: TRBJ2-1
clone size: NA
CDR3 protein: CASGLAGLYNEQFF
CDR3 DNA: TGTGCCAGCGGACTAGCGGGGCTATACAATGAGCAGTTCTTC

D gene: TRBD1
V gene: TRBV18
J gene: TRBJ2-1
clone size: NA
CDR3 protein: CASSPSGQGARGEQFF
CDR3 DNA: TGTGCCAGCTCACCCTCGGGACAGGGGGCACGTGGTGAGCAGTTCTTC

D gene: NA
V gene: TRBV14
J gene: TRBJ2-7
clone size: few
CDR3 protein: CASSRGFSDSYEQYF
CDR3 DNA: TGTGCCAGCAGCCGGGGATTTTCGGACTCCTACGAGCAGTACTTC

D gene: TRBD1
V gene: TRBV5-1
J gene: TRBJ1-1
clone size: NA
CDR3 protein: CASRKGTGASTEAFF
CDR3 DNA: TGCGCCAGCAGAAAGGGAACAGGGGCTAGCACTGAAGCTTTCTTT

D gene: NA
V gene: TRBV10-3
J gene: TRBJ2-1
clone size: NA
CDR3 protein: CAIKGSNEQFF
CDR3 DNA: TGTGCCATCAAGGGGTCCAATGAGCAGTTCTTC

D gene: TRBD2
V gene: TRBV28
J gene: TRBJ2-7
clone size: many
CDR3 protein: CASSTPGGRVFEQYF
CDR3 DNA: TGTGCCAGCAGCACACCGGGCGGGAGAGTGTTCGAGCAGTACTTC

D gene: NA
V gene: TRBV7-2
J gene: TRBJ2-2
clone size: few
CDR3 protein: CASSPRGTFNTGELFF
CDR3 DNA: TGTGCCAGCAGCCCCAGAGGGACTTTTAACACCGGGGAGCTGTTTTTT

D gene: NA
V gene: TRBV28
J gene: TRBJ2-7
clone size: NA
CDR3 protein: CASSSIGRSGVF
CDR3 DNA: TGTGCCAGCAGTTCTATAGGACGGTCGGGAGTCTTC

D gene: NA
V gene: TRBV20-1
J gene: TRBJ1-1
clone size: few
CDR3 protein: CSAERDTEAFF
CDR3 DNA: TGCAGTGCTGAACGGGACACTGAAGCTTTCTTT

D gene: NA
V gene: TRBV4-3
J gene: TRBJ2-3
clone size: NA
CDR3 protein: CASSQDSGGDTDTQYF
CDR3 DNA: TGCGCCAGCAGCCAAGACTCTGGTGGCGACACAGATACGCAGTATTTT

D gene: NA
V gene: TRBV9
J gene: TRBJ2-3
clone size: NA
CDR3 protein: CASSGGLRADLDTQYF
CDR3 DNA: TGTGCCAGCAGCGGGGGCCTCCGGGCAGATTTAGATACGCAGTATTTT

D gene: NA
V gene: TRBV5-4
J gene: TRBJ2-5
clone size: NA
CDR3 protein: CASSLLGSWDSETQYF
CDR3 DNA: TGTGCCAGCAGCTTGCTCGGTTCGTGGGACTCAGAGACCCAGTACTTC

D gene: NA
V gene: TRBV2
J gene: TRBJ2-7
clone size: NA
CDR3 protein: CASKWAYEQYF
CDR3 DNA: TGTGCCAGCAAATGGGCCTACGAGCAGTACTTC

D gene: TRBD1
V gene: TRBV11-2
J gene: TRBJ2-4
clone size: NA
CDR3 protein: CASSLEGDSEGDIQYF
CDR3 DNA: TGTGCCAGCAGCTTAGAAGGGGACAGCGAGGGAGACATTCAGTACTTC

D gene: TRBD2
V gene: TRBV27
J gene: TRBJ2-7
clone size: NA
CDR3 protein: CASRPILAGPPYF
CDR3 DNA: TGTGCCAGCAGACCAATACTAGCGGGACCCCCCTACTTC

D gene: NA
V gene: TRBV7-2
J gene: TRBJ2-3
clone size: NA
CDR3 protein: CASSLERSVVTDTQYF
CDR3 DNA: TGTGCCAGCAGCTTAGAGCGGTCCGTGGTTACAGATACGCAGTATTTT

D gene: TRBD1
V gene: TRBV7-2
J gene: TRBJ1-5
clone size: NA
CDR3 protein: CASATGGATQPQHF
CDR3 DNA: TGTGCCAGTGCTACAGGGGGCGCAACTCAGCCCCAGCATTTT

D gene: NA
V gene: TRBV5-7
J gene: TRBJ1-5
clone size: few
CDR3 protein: CASSSYQPQHF
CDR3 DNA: TGTGCCAGCAGCTCCTATCAGCCCCAGCATTTT

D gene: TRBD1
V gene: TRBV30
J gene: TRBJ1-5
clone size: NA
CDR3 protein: CAYRAGQGGYSNQPQHF
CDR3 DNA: TGTGCCTATCGAGCGGGACAGGGAGGGTATAGCAATCAGCCCCAGCATTTT

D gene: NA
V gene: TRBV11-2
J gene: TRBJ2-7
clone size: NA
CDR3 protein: CASSLVRANEQYF
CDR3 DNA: TGTGCCAGCAGCTTGGTCAGGGCTAACGAGCAGTACTTC

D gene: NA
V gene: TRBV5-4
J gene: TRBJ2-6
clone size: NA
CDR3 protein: CASSFEPRVMSSGANVLTF
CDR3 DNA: TGTGCCAGCAGCTTCGAACCCCGGGTCATGAGCTCTGGGGCCAACGTCCTGACTTTC

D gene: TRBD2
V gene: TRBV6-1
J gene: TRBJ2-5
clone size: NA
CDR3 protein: CASSVGGETQYF
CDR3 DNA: TGTGCCAGCAGTGTGGGGGGGGAGACCCAGTACTTC